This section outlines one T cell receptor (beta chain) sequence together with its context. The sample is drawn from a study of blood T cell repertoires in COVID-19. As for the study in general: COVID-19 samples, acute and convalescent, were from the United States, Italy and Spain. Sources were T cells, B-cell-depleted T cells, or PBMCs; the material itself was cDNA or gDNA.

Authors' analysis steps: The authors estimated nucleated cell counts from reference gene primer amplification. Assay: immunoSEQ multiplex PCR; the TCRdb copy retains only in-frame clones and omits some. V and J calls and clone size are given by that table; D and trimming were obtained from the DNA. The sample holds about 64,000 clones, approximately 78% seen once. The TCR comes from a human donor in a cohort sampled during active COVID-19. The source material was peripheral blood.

This CDR3 reads CASRPGGTGNTIYF. The CDR3 nucleotides are TGTGCCAGCAGACCAGGGGGCACTGGAAACACCATATATTTT. The chain recombines TRBV27 with TRBJ1-3; 8 nucleotides agree with TRBD1. Trimming cost V 6 bases and J 2 bases; bases outside gene matches: 3. CDR1 is MNHEY, CDR2 SMNVEV, per germline (reference sequence). The CDR3 has 14 residues.